The clone carrying this T cell receptor (beta chain) was counted ten times or more. The sample is drawn from a study of T cells in Graves' hyperthyroidism and ophthalmopathy. This CDR3 spans 16 amino acids. The V end lost 4 bases, the J end lost 5 bases, and 20 bases lay between the germline ends. Germline CDR1 reads SGHDT; CDR2 reads YYEEEE. The investigators amplified TCR beta CDR3 regions from RNA transcripts. The TCR CDR3 first-round RT-PCR relied on the HTBI primer set. TCRdb used MiXCR to reprocess the multiplex PCR reads, holding one entry per CDR3 protein. The repertoire has fewer than 850,000 distinct CDR3 sequences, 15% to 20% of them found once; the top ten carry 15% to 19%.

The clonotype was recovered from a man aged 45-65 years with Graves' hyperthyroidism. The sequenced material came from blood. V gene TRBV5-6 combines with J gene TRBJ2-3; weak D call: TRBD1 (7 bases). Here the CDR3 reads CASSPRPRQGGDTQYF. The CDR3 nucleotides read TGTGCCAGCAGCCCCCGCCCGCGGCAGGGGGGAGATACGCAGTATTTT.